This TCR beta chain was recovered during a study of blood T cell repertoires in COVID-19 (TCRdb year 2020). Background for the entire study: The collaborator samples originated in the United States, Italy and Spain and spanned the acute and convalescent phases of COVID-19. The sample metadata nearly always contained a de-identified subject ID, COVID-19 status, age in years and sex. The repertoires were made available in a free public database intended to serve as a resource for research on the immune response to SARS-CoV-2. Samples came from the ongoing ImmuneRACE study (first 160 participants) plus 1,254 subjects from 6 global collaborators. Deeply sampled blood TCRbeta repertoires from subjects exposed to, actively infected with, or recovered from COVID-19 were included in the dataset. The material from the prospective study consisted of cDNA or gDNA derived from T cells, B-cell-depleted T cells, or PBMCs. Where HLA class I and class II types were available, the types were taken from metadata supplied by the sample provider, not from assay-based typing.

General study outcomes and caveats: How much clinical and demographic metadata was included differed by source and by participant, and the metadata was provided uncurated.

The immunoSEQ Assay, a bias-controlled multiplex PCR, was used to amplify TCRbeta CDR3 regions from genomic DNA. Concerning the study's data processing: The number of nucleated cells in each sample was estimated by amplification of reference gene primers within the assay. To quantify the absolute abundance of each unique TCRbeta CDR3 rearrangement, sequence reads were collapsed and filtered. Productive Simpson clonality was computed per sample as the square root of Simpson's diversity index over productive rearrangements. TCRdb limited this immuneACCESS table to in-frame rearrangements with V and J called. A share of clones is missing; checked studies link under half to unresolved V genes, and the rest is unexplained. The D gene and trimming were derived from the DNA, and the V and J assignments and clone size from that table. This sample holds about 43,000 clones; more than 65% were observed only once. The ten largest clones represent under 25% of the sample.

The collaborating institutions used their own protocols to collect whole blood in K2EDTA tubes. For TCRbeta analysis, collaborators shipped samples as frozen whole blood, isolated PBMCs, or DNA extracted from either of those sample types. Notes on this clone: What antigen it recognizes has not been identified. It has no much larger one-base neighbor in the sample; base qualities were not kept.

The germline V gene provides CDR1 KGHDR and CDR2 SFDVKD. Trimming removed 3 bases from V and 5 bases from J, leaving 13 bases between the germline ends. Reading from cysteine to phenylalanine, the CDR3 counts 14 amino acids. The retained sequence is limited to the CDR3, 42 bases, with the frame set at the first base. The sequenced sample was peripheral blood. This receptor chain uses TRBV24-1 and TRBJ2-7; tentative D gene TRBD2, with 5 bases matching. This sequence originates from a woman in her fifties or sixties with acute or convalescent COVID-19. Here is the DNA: TGTGCCACCAGTGATAATCATGCGGGCCACGAGCAGTACTTC. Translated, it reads CATSDNHAGHEQYF.